Presented here are 30 T cell receptor beta chains from one specimen sequenced in a study of shared clonotypes between healthy human individuals. This table comes from immunoSEQ multiplex PCR, and its TCRdb copy is limited to in-frame clones, with some not included. The data hold 550,000 to 800,000 clones, with around 91% observed a single time. Sequenced input: memory CD8+ T cells from PBMCs. Subset: CD45RO+ cells pooled with CCR7-negative TemRA cells. These receptors originate from a man between 18 and 35 years old in good health. Some clones in this sample may be carry-over from other donors' samples.

In its sample, this clone was seen a few times. The J gene is TRBJ1-1, the V gene TRBV27, with 9 bases identical to TRBD1. Germline V gene lookup returns CDR1 MNHEY and CDR2 SMNVEV (reference sequence). V was pared by 5 bases and J by 10 bases, with 8 bases of the junction left unmatched. This CDR3 region has 13 residues. This CDR3 is CASSLQGARGAFF. The CDR3 coding sequence is TGTGCCAGCAGTCTACAGGGGGCGAGAGGAGCTTTCTTT.

A word on this clone: The sample holds other DNA sequences that translate to the same CDR3. This chain joins TRBV5-1 and TRBJ1-5; the D is unclear. From germline, CDR1 is SGHRS and CDR2 YFSETQ. Trimming removed 5 bases at V and 0 bases at J, with 6 bases between. The CDR3 loop spans 13 amino acids. CDR3 sequence reads: CASRSSSNQPQHF. CDR3 in DNA: TGCGCCAGCAGGTCCAGTAGCAATCAGCCCCAGCATTTT.

The chain carries TRBV27 and TRBJ1-2; D uncertain. V lost 8 bases to trimming and J lost 4 bases, with 17 bases between them. The CDR3 contains 14 residues. Germline V lookup: CDR1 MNHEY, CDR2 SMNVEV (reference sequence). The CDR3 is CASSLREGLYGYTF. CDR3 in DNA: TGTGCCAGCTCCCTACGGGAGGGTCTCTATGGCTACACCTTC.

The chain has TRBV7-2 and TRBJ2-3, with D possibly matching TRBD1 (6 bases). Germline CDR1 is SGHTA and CDR2 is FQGNSA. Between the trimmed V and J ends, which lost 5 bases and 1 base, there was a span of 13 bases. The CDR3 loop spans 15 amino acids. Here the CDR3 DNA reads TGTGCCAGCAGCGGCACAGGGTTGGGCACAGATACGCAGTATTTT. Translated, it gives CASSGTGLGTDTQYF.

V usage is TRBV5-1 and J usage is TRBJ2-5, with TRBD2 as a possible D gene (5 bases). This CDR3 spans 15 amino acids. Germline-derived CDR1 and CDR2 are SGHRS and YFSETQ. The V end lost 4 bases, the J end lost 5 bases, and 18 bases lay between the germline ends. CDR3 protein: CASSPTDFTGETQYF. The CDR3 DNA is TGCGCCAGCAGCCCTACTGACTTCACGGGGGAGACCCAGTACTTC. The entire variable domain, with the rest obtained from reference TRBV5-1 and TRBJ2-5, is as follows: KAGVTQTPRYLIKTRGQQVTLSCSPISGHRSVSWYQQTPGQGLQFLFEYFSETQRNKGNFPGRFSGRQFSNSRSEMNVSTLELGDSALYLCASSPTDFTGETQYFGPGTRLLVL.

V usage is TRBV7-3 and J usage is TRBJ2-3; 10 bases align to TRBD2. Germline V gene data show CDR1 as SGHTA and CDR2 as FQGTGA. V was pared by 5 bases and J by 4 bases, with 12 bases of the junction left unmatched. The CDR3 runs 17 residues. The CDR3 reads CASSPSDLAGVADTQYF. The CDR3 DNA is TGTGCCAGCAGCCCCTCGGACCTAGCGGGAGTTGCAGATACGCAGTATTTT.

The chain joins TRBV14 to TRBJ2-7, with D unclear. Germline V gene data show CDR1 as SGHDN and CDR2 as FVKESK. V lost 1 base to trimming and J lost 3 bases, with 13 bases between them. This CDR3 has 15 residues. As DNA, the CDR3 is TGTGCCAGCAGCCAAGGGTGGACGGCGAGCTACGAGCAGTACTTC. Translating it yields CASSQGWTASYEQYF. Using reference TRBV14 and TRBJ2-7 for the parts outside the CDR3, the full variable domain is EAGVTQFPSHSVIEKGQTVTLRCDPISGHDNLYWYRRVMGKEIKFLLHFVKESKQDESGMPNNRFLAERTGGTYSTLKVQPAELEDSGVYFCASSQGWTASYEQYFGPGTRLTVT.

CDR3: CASSPTGTFVPDTQYF. CDR3 bases: TGTGCCAGCTCACCGACAGGGACTTTCGTCCCAGATACGCAGTATTTT. V is TRBV18 and J is TRBJ2-3; D may be TRBD1 (7 bases). The CDR3 spans 16 residues. The V end was cut by 3 bases, the J end by 4 bases, with 17 bases between. Germline loops: CDR1 KGHSH, CDR2 LQKENI.

V usage is TRBV18 and J usage is TRBJ2-1; the D is unclear. Germline CDR1 and CDR2: KGHSH and LQKENI. CDR3 length equals 16 residues. V was pared by 3 bases and J by 0 bases, with 12 bases between. The CDR3 spells CASSPPKVDSYNEQFF. The CDR3 nucleotides are TGTGCCAGCTCACCGCCAAAAGTCGACTCCTACAATGAGCAGTTCTTC.

The CDR3 spells CASSQEAESSYNEQFF. The CDR3 nucleotides read TGCGCCAGCAGCCAAGAAGCGGAGAGCTCCTACAATGAGCAGTTCTTC. The gene calls are TRBV4-1 and TRBJ2-1, with a weak D call TRBD2 (5 bases). Germline V gene sequence: CDR1 MGHRA, CDR2 YSYEKL. This CDR3 has 16 amino acids. The V gene lost 0 bases and the J gene lost 0 bases, with 9 bases spanning the gap.

V and J are TRBV11-2 and TRBJ2-1; D uncertain. The CDR3 sequence is 14 residues long. The V end lost 5 bases, the J end lost 4 bases, and 12 bases lay between the germline ends. The germline V gene has CDR1 SGHAT and CDR2 FQNNGV. The CDR3 nucleotides are TGTGCCAGCAGCCCCACCCTAGGGTACAATGAGCAGTTCTTC. It yields the protein CASSPTLGYNEQFF.

The rearrangement links TRBV18 to TRBJ2-4; 10 positions agree with TRBD1. Germline loops: CDR1 KGHSH, CDR2 LQKENI. J was trimmed by 6 bases and V by 3 bases; bases with no gene match: 17. This CDR3 comprises 19 residues. The CDR3 sequence is CASSPLEVRDRGPLNIQYF. The CDR3 DNA sequence: TGTGCCAGCTCACCCCTAGAAGTCCGGGACAGGGGCCCTTTAAACATTCAGTACTTC.

This clone was seen a handful of times. V usage is TRBV4-1 and J usage is TRBJ2-5; 7 nucleotides match TRBD1. This CDR3 spans 14 amino acids. V lost 2 bases, J lost 3 bases, and 3 bases stayed unmatched. Germline V CDR1 and CDR2: MGHRA, YSYEKL. The CDR3, as DNA: TGCGCCAGCAGCCAACCCGGGACAGAAGAGACCCAGTACTTC. Translating gives CASSQPGTEETQYF.

A note on this clone: Other DNA sequences from this sample encode an identical CDR3 as well. The rearrangement links TRBV2 to TRBJ2-1; perhaps TRBD2 as D (5 bases). The V end was cut by 5 bases, the J end by 3 bases, with 8 bases between. There are 13 residues in the CDR3. The germline CDR1 and CDR2 sequences are SNHLY and FYNNEI. CDR3 residues: CASSTADYNEQFF. The DNA for the CDR3 is TGTGCCAGCAGTACAGCGGACTACAATGAGCAGTTCTTC.

On this clone: Within the sample, other DNA sequences also encode this same CDR3. The chain joins TRBV9 to TRBJ2-2, with D unresolved. There are 14 residues in the CDR3. The germline V gene encodes CDR1 SGDLS and CDR2 YYNGEE. Trimming shortened V by 1 base and J by 1 base, and 5 bases separated the two germline ends. Here the CDR3 DNA reads TGTGCCAGCAGCGTATCAGGGAACACCGGGGAGCTGTTTTTT. This gives the protein CASSVSGNTGELFF.

The J gene is TRBJ2-5, the V gene TRBV29-1; tentative D call: TRBD2 (6 bases). The germline V and J ends were trimmed by 7 bases and 4 bases, with 16 bases remaining between them. The CDR3 loop spans 13 amino acids. Germline V gene lookup returns CDR1 SQVTM and CDR2 ANQGSEA. CDR3 loop: CSGAGSRGETQYF. Here the CDR3 DNA reads TGCAGCGGGGCCGGGAGCCGCGGAGAGACCCAGTACTTC.

The chain has TRBV4-3 and TRBJ2-2; 9 bases align to TRBD2. Germline V CDR1 and CDR2: LGHNA, YSLEER. The CDR3 sequence is 18 residues long. Germline trimming cut 0 bases from V and 4 bases from J; bases unmatched to any gene: 9. This CDR3 reads CASSQDEGREGGTGELFF. CDR3 nucleotides: TGCGCCAGCAGCCAAGATGAAGGGCGGGAGGGAGGCACCGGGGAGCTGTTTTTT.

The sample holds one count of this clone. V gene TRBV27 combines with J gene TRBJ1-5, with 8 bases matching TRBD1. Germline CDR1 MNHEY, CDR2 SMNVEV (reference sequence). The length of the CDR3 is 15 residues. The ends lost 0 bases at V and 6 bases at J; junction bases unmatched: 4. The CDR3 nucleotides read TGTGCCAGCAGTTTATCGCAGGGGGCTATTCAGCCCCAGCATTTT. Encoded protein: CASSLSQGAIQPQHF.

The chain carries TRBV6-6 and TRBJ1-3; no clear D gene. CDR1 is MNHNY and CDR2 is SVGAGI in the germline V gene (reference sequence). V was trimmed by 1 base and J by 9 bases, leaving 13 bases between them. There are 14 residues in the CDR3. CDR3 DNA: TGTGCCAGCAGTTACTTGGACGGAGCGAGCACCATATATTTT. Amino acid sequence: CASSYLDGASTIYF.

V is TRBV2 and J is TRBJ1-1; a possible D gene is TRBD1 (6 bases). Germline CDR1 is SNHLY and CDR2 is FYNNEI. There are 15 residues in the CDR3. The V gene lost 1 base and the J gene lost 5 bases, with 14 bases spanning the gap. DNA for the CDR3: TGTGCCAGCAGTGAAGGAGGGGCAGGGGATACTGAAGCTTTCTTT. Amino acids: CASSEGGAGDTEAFF.

The chain employs TRBV15 and TRBJ2-3; perhaps TRBD2 as D (6 bases). The V end was cut by 6 bases, the J end by 0 bases, with 13 bases between. From germline, CDR1 is LNHNV and CDR2 YYDKDF (reference sequence). The CDR3 is 15 amino acids. CDR3 residues: CATRSAGSSTDTQYF. In nucleotides, the CDR3 is TGTGCCACCAGGTCGGCGGGATCTAGCACAGATACGCAGTATTTT.

V usage is TRBV9 and J usage is TRBJ2-1; 8 bases agree with TRBD1. The CDR3 spans 15 residues. CDR1 and CDR2 from the germline V gene are SGDLS and YYNGEE. After removal of 4 bases from V and 2 bases from J, the junction contained 5 bases not matched to a gene. CDR3 DNA sequence: TGTGCCAGCAGCCCCGGACAGGGACCCTACAATGAGCAGTTCTTC. Translating it yields CASSPGQGPYNEQFF. Full variable domain (rest looked up from reference TRBV9 and TRBJ2-1): DSGVTQTPKHLITATGQRVTLRCSPRSGDLSVYWYQQSLDQGLQFLIQYYNGEERAKGNILERFSAQQFPDLHSELNLSSLELGDSALYFCASSPGQGPYNEQFFGPGTRLTVL.

The chain combines TRBV5-1 with TRBJ2-7; TRBD1 or TRBD2 may be the D gene (5 bases each). V dropped 7 bases and J dropped 5 bases, with 19 bases sitting between them. The CDR3 is made up of 14 amino acids. CDR1 is SGHRS, CDR2 YFSETQ, per germline. CDR3 residues: CASHLPGPIHEQYF. The CDR3 DNA reads as TGCGCCAGCCACTTACCGGGACCCATCCACGAGCAGTACTTC.

This sequence joins TRBV7-9 and TRBJ2-7; D is ambiguous. CDR3 length equals 14 residues. CDR1 and CDR2 (germline): SEHNR, FQNEAQ (reference sequence). V lost 1 base to trimming and J lost 3 bases, with 10 bases between them. Written as DNA, the CDR3 is TGTGCCAGCAGCTTAGATCCCGCCTTCTACGAGCAGTACTTC. Translating it yields CASSLDPAFYEQYF.

The rearrangement joins TRBV30 to TRBJ1-1, with unresolved D. V lost 0 bases to trimming and J lost 0 bases, with 11 bases between them. The CDR3 loop spans 15 amino acids. The germline V gene has CDR1 GTSNPN and CDR2 SVGIG (reference sequence). The CDR3 DNA reads as TGTGCCTGGAGTGTAGATCCCACCATGAACACTGAAGCTTTCTTT. Translation: CAWSVDPTMNTEAFF.

The chain links TRBV4-3 to TRBJ2-1, with 7 bases fitting TRBD2. V shed 4 bases and J 5 bases; nucleotides not matched to a gene: 14. CDR1 LGHNA and CDR2 YSLEER come from the germline V gene. CDR3 length: 17 residues. The chain's CDR3 is CASSRLLATIEDNEQFF. CDR3 DNA sequence: TGCGCCAGCAGCCGATTACTAGCGACAATCGAAGACAATGAGCAGTTCTTC.

The CDR3 loop reads CATSRGSARQAQFF. Written as DNA, the CDR3 is TGTGCCACCAGCAGAGGAAGCGCCCGCCAGGCGCAGTTCTTC. The V gene is TRBV15, the J gene TRBJ2-1; unclear D gene. Between the trimmed V and J ends, which lost 1 base and 12 bases, there was a span of 16 bases. The V gene's germline CDR1 is LNHNV and CDR2 YYDKDF (reference sequence). This CDR3 comprises 14 residues.

J is TRBJ1-2 and V is TRBV28, with D maybe TRBD1 (6 bases). The CDR3 is 15 amino acids. Germline V gives CDR1 MDHEN, CDR2 SYDVKM. The V gene lost 2 bases and the J gene lost 0 bases, with 10 bases spanning the gap. The CDR3 protein is CASSLGQKTNYGYTF. CDR3 in DNA: TGTGCCAGCAGTTTAGGACAGAAGACTAACTATGGCTACACCTTC.

The rearrangement uses TRBV27 and TRBJ1-5; the D gene is possibly TRBD1 (5 bases). The CDR3 has 14 residues. CDR1 and CDR2 from the germline V gene are MNHEY and SMNVEV (reference sequence). The V end lost 5 bases, the J end lost 2 bases, and 10 bases lay between the germline ends. In nucleotides, the CDR3 is TGTGCCAGCAGTCGGACATCTCGCAATCAGCCCCAGCATTTT. Translating gives CASSRTSRNQPQHF.

CDR3 DNA sequence: TGTGCCAGCAGTTCGACAGGGGTACACGAGCAGTACTTC. Amino acid sequence: CASSSTGVHEQYF. The rearrangement uses TRBV27 and TRBJ2-7, with 8 bases that match TRBD1. The CDR3 is 13 amino acids. The V gene end was trimmed by 4 bases and the J gene end by 5 bases; junction bases not matched to a gene: 4. CDR1 MNHEY and CDR2 SMNVEV come from the germline V gene (reference sequence).